This T cell receptor (beta chain) was profiled in a study of cytomegalovirus exposure and HLA in healthy donors. Whole-study findings and limits: CMV antigen specificity of three CMV-associated chains was confirmed in vitro. Cytomegalovirus association was listed for 164 TCR beta chains.

About this clone itself: Antigen specificity is unknown.

This cohort consisted of healthy bone marrow donors. PCR used 60 Vbeta primers and 13 Jbeta primers. Some clones are missing from TCRdb's copy, which holds only in-frame ones; the method was immunoSEQ multiplex PCR. This table has 100,000 to 150,000 clones, around 74% appearing once. The V gene end was trimmed by 5 bases and the J gene end by 4 bases; junction bases not matched to a gene: 1. CDR1 is MNHNY and CDR2 is SVGAGI in the germline V gene (reference sequence). This CDR3 is 13 amino acids long. Sequenced: PBMCs. The V call is TRBV6-6, the J call TRBJ2-5; the match to TRBD2 covers 10 bases. The receptor comes from a man aged 35 to 55 in good health and CMV-seropositive. The CDR3 sequence is CASSRLAGETQYF. The CDR3 nucleotides are TGTGCCAGCAGTAGACTAGCGGGAGAGACCCAGTACTTC.